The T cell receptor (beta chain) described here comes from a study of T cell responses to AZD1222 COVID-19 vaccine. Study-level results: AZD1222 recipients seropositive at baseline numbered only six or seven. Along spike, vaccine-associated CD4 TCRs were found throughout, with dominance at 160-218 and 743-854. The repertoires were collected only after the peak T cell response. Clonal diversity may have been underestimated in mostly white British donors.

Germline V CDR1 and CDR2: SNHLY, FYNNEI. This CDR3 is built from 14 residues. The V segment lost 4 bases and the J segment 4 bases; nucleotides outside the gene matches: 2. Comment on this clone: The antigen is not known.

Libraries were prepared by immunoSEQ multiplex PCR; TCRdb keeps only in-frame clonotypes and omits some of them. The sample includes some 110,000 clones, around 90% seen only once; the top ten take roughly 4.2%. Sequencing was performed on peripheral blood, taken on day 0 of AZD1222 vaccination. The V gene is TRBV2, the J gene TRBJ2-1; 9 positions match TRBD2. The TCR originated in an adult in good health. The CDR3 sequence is CASSVLAGYNEQFF. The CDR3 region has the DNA TGTGCCAGCAGTGTACTAGCGGGTTACAATGAGCAGTTCTTC.